This T cell receptor beta chain originates from a study of T cell responses to AZD1222 COVID-19 vaccine. The CDR3 has 14 residues. Trimming removed 5 bases at V and 7 bases at J, with 14 bases between. CDR1 LNHDA and CDR2 SQIVND come from the germline V gene (reference sequence). Study-level findings and limits: Donors were largely white British and mainly female; clonal diversity was possibly underestimated.

The sample holds one count of this clone. The target antigen is unknown. The protocol was immunoSEQ multiplex PCR, while the TCRdb copy is restricted to in-frame clones and leaves out a portion. The sample includes some 180,000 clones, about 90% of them seen just once. The clonotype comes from an adult in good health. The chain employs TRBV19 and TRBJ1-4, with D maybe TRBD1 (6 bases). This specimen was peripheral blood, taken on day 0 of AZD1222 vaccination. CDR3 loop: CASSPRQDGEKLFF. The CDR3 DNA reads as TGTGCCAGTAGTCCACGACAGGATGGTGAAAAACTGTTTTTT.